This T cell receptor beta chain is drawn from a study of T cells in Graves' hyperthyroidism and ophthalmopathy. Overall study: Peripheral blood was secured at the point of initial diagnosis, before any treatment.

An approximately 9.8 ml volume of fresh peripheral blood provided the PBMCs. There were TCR beta CDR3 regions amplified from RNA transcripts. HTBI primers were the set used in a first-round RT-PCR of the TCR CDR3. TCRdb re-analysed the multiplex PCR reads in MiXCR, keeping a single row per CDR3 protein. There are about half a million distinct CDR3 sequences in the sample; around a fifth occur only once, and 49% lies in the top ten. Whole-study findings and limits: Among thyroid clonotypes expanded above 0.001, most also appeared in blood.

In its sample, this clonotype was seen many times. What it recognizes is unknown. Germline V gives CDR1 SGHVS, CDR2 FQNEAQ. Trimming removed 5 bases from V and 1 base from J, with 12 bases in between. This CDR3 comprises 15 residues. Material: blood. The TCR originated in a woman in her seventies with Graves' ophthalmopathy. The chain uses TRBV7-8 and TRBJ1-5; D perhaps matches TRBD1 (6 bases). The CDR3 coding sequence is TGTGCCAGCAGCGCACAGGGTTCGAGCAATCAGCCCCAGCATTTT. Translation: CASSAQGSSNQPQHF. Full variable domain (remainder filled in from reference TRBV7-8 and TRBJ1-5): GAGVSQSPRYKVAKRGQDVALRCDPISGHVSLFWYQQALGQGPEFLTYFQNEAQLDKSGLPSDRFFAERPEGSVSTLKIQRTQQEDSAVYLCASSAQGSSNQPQHFGDGTRLSIL.